A single sample is the source of the 9 T cell receptor beta chains below, sequenced in a study of lung T cells in sarcoidosis with Löfgren's syndrome (dated by TCRdb to the late 2010s). TCRdb shows the sequencer as Illumina MiSeq. Starting from the raw public reads, TCRdb applied fastp trimming at Q25, assembled clones with MiXCR and retained in-frame beta chains. Here each entry gathers all rows of one CDR3 protein and keeps the most common genes and DNA. A total of 50,000 to 65,000 distinct CDR3 sequences appear in this sample, approximately 22% of them only once. The ten largest account for 2% to 2.5% of the sample. Source material: CD4+ T cells from PBMCs. These receptors were obtained from a human donor with sarcoidosis (Löfgren's syndrome or another form), or a control subject (not recorded which).

Points on this clonotype: This clone may be a read error of a much larger clone one base away. This sequence joins TRBV19 and TRBJ1-5, with 9 bases fitting TRBD1. With V trimmed by 8 bases and J by 6 bases, 11 bases remained unmatched. CDR1 and CDR2 (germline): LNHDA, SQIVND (reference sequence). The CDR3 has 15 residues. The CDR3: CASGANRGRLQPQHF. Here the CDR3 DNA reads TGTGCCAGTGGTGCAAACAGGGGGCGTCTTCAGCCCCAGCATTTT.

This clonotype came up a few times. This chain connects TRBV29-1 to TRBJ2-3, with unresolved D. Per the germline V gene, CDR1 is SQVTM and CDR2 is ANQGSEA. CDR3 length: 12 residues. Trimming took 1 base from V and 2 from J, leaving 4 bases between them. The chain's CDR3 is CSVEVNTDTQYF. CDR3 nucleotides: TGCAGCGTTGAAGTCAACACAGATACGCAGTATTTT.

V and J are TRBV20-1 and TRBJ2-7; the D gene is possibly TRBD1 (5 bases). Germline loops: CDR1 DFQATT, CDR2 SNEGSKA (reference sequence). This CDR3 is 12 amino acids long. The V end was cut by 3 bases, the J end by 2 bases, with 8 bases between. The CDR3 spells CSASQGTYEQYV. CDR3 nucleotides: TGCAGTGCTAGTCAGGGAACCTACGAGCAGTACGTC.

Only a few counts were recorded for this clonotype. This chain links TRBV12-3 or TRBV12-4 with TRBJ1-1, with TRBD1 as a possible D gene (6 bases). Between the trimmed V and J ends, which lost 6 bases and 4 bases, there was a span of 9 bases. This CDR3 comprises 12 residues. Here the CDR3 reads CASRQGSTEAFF. The CDR3 DNA reads TGTGCCAGCAGACAGGGTAGCACTGAAGCTTTCTTT.

This clonotype is labeled as medium-sized (0.01 to 0.1%). V and J are TRBV6-1 and TRBJ1-5; TRBD1 is a possible D gene (6 bases). Per the germline V gene, CDR1 is MNHNS and CDR2 is SASEGT. This CDR3 contains 15 residues. Deletions cut 6 bases from V and 0 bases from J, with 12 bases between. CDR3: CASRRNRDSNQPQHF. The DNA of the CDR3 is TGTGCCAGCAGACGTAACAGGGATAGCAATCAGCCCCAGCATTTT.

With regard to this clonotype: This may arise from a read error, as a much more abundant clone is one base away. V and J are TRBV7-2 and TRBJ2-7; D not certain. The CDR3 is made up of 12 amino acids. Trimming removed 8 bases from V and 7 bases from J, with 15 bases in between. Germline V lookup: CDR1 SGHTA, CDR2 FQGNSA. The CDR3 coding sequence is TGTGCCAGCGGACCTAATATCGGAGAGCAGTACTTC. Its protein is CASGPNIGEQYF. The full variable domain, completed using reference TRBV7-2 and TRBJ2-7, is GAGVSQSPSNKVTEKGKDVELRCDPISGHTALYWYRQSLGQGLEFLIYFQGNSAPDKSGLPSDRFSAERTGGSVSTLTIQRTQQEDSAVYLCASGPNIGEQYFGPGTRLTVT.

This clonotype was detected many times. The chain recombines TRBV20-1 with TRBJ1-2; TRBD1 agrees at 7 bases. The CDR3 has 13 residues. Germline loops: CDR1 DFQATT, CDR2 SNEGSKA (reference sequence). V shed 5 bases and J 1 base; nucleotides not matched to a gene: 4. CDR3 amino acids: CSALTGNNYGYTF. The CDR3 DNA follows: TGCAGTGCTCTGACAGGGAATAACTATGGCTACACCTTC.

This clonotype has ten or more counts. This chain joins TRBV12-5 and TRBJ1-5; D gene uncertain. Germline CDR1 reads LGHNT; CDR2 reads FRNRAP. The CDR3 length is 13 residues. The V and J ends lost 2 bases and 4 bases respectively, with 6 bases between them. In DNA form, the CDR3 reads TGTGCTAGTGGTTTGCCTCCAAATCAGCCCCAGCATTTT. It specifies CASGLPPNQPQHF.

As concerns this clonotype: This may stem from a read error, because a much larger clone lies one nucleotide away. This CDR3 fails to terminate in the conserved phenylalanine or tryptophan, so it likely reflects a read error. CDR3: CASSSQASGAREQYL. As DNA, the CDR3 is TGTGCCAGCAGTTCTCAAGCTAGCGGAGCGCGAGAGCAGTACCTC. The chain is built from TRBV28 and TRBJ2-7; TRBD2 aligns across 7 bases. The V gene's germline CDR1 is MDHEN and CDR2 SYDVKM. CDR3 size: 15 residues. V trimming: 4 bases; J trimming: 7 bases; junction bases outside the gene matches: 13.